These T cell receptor beta chains were read from a single sample in a study of cytomegalovirus exposure and HLA in healthy donors. Assay used: immunoSEQ multiplex PCR; TCRdb lists only in-frame clones, some missing. The sample lists some 130,000 clones; about 84% were seen once. What was sequenced was PBMCs. These receptors were taken from a boy aged 5-17 years in good health and CMV-seronegative. Each CDR3 is given with its conserved first and last residue. Each record gives: CDR3 DNA, CDR3 protein, J gene, V gene, D gene, clone size. D genes are given only for firm matches. Only some rows state a clone size, as once, few, many or a class for expanded clones.

CDR3nt: TGCAGCGCTCCAAAACAGGGGACTGAAGCTTTCTTT
CDR3aa: CSAPKQGTEAFF
j_gene: TRBJ1-1
v_gene: TRBV29-1
d_gene: TRBD1
abundance: .

CDR3nt: TGCGCCAGCAGCTCCCGACTAGCGGGGACAGATACGCAGTATTTT
CDR3aa: CASSSRLAGTDTQYF
j_gene: TRBJ2-3
v_gene: TRBV4-3
d_gene: TRBD2
abundance: .

CDR3nt: TGTGCCAGTAGTATAGGGGCTGCTAACTATGGCTACACCTTC
CDR3aa: CASSIGAANYGYTF
j_gene: TRBJ1-2
v_gene: TRBV19
d_gene: .
abundance: .

CDR3nt: TGTGCCAGCAGCCTCGGGGTAGCGGGAGGACCAGATACGCAGTATTTT
CDR3aa: CASSLGVAGGPDTQYF
j_gene: TRBJ2-3
v_gene: TRBV5-4
d_gene: TRBD2
abundance: .

CDR3nt: TGCAGGTGCCGACGGGCCGGGACAGACGATCCAACTAATGAAAAACTGTTTTTT
CDR3aa: CRCRRAGTDDPTNEKLFF
j_gene: TRBJ1-4
v_gene: TRBV29-1
d_gene: TRBD1
abundance: .

CDR3nt: TGTGCCGCAATAGCGGGAGGGTTCACAGATACGCAGTATTTT
CDR3aa: CAAIAGGFTDTQYF
j_gene: TRBJ2-3
v_gene: TRBV14
d_gene: TRBD2
abundance: .

CDR3nt: TGTGCCAGCAGTTCTAGGGACAGAGGCAATCAGCCCCAGCATTTT
CDR3aa: CASSSRDRGNQPQHF
j_gene: TRBJ1-5
v_gene: TRBV28
d_gene: TRBD1
abundance: .

CDR3nt: TGTGCCAGCAGCCAAGGGTCCCCGGGGGAGCAGTTCTTC
CDR3aa: CASSQGSPGEQFF
j_gene: TRBJ2-1
v_gene: TRBV14
d_gene: .
abundance: .

CDR3nt: TGTGCCAGCACCCAGCCGCGGATACGCACTGAAGCTTTCTTT
CDR3aa: CASTQPRIRTEAFF
j_gene: TRBJ1-1
v_gene: TRBV6-1
d_gene: .
abundance: .

CDR3nt: TGTGCCAGCAGTGAACACGGCGGGATTCAGGATCAGCCCCAGCATTTT
CDR3aa: CASSEHGGIQDQPQHF
j_gene: TRBJ1-5
v_gene: TRBV6-1
d_gene: .
abundance: .

CDR3nt: TGTGCCAGCAGCGAGAGCGGGAGGGAGTGGGAGACCCAGTACTTC
CDR3aa: CASSESGREWETQYF
j_gene: TRBJ2-5
v_gene: TRBV9
d_gene: TRBD2
abundance: .

CDR3nt: TGTGCCTGGAGTGGGCCCAGCGTCTCCAATGAGCAGTTCTTC
CDR3aa: CAWSGPSVSNEQFF
j_gene: TRBJ2-1
v_gene: TRBV30
d_gene: .
abundance: .

CDR3nt: TGTGCCTGGAGTGACCCCCTACAGGTGATGAATGAAAAACTGTTTTTT
CDR3aa: CAWSDPLQVMNEKLFF
j_gene: TRBJ1-4
v_gene: TRBV30
d_gene: .
abundance: few

CDR3nt: TGTGCCAGCAGTTCCGGGACTAGCGGGGCTTCTACCAATGAGCAGTTCTTC
CDR3aa: CASSSGTSGASTNEQFF
j_gene: TRBJ2-1
v_gene: TRBV27
d_gene: TRBD2
abundance: .

CDR3nt: TGCGCCAGCAAACCCTATTACGGGGTCAAAAACATTCAGTACTTC
CDR3aa: CASKPYYGVKNIQYF
j_gene: TRBJ2-4
v_gene: TRBV5-1
d_gene: .
abundance: .

CDR3nt: TGCGCCAGCAGCTTCCCCGGGAACACCGGGGAGCTGTTTTTT
CDR3aa: CASSFPGNTGELFF
j_gene: TRBJ2-2
v_gene: TRBV5-1
d_gene: .
abundance: .

CDR3nt: TGTGCCAGCAGTTTATGGACAGGGTCGAACACTGAAGCTTTCTTT
CDR3aa: CASSLWTGSNTEAFF
j_gene: TRBJ1-1
v_gene: TRBV6-5
d_gene: TRBD1
abundance: .

CDR3nt: TGTGCCAGCAGCCTTACCGGGACAACTAATGAAAAACTGTTTTTT
CDR3aa: CASSLTGTTNEKLFF
j_gene: TRBJ1-4
v_gene: TRBV7-2
d_gene: .
abundance: .

CDR3nt: TGTGCCAGCAGCAAAAACAGGGTTCGCGACACTGAAGCTTTCTTT
CDR3aa: CASSKNRVRDTEAFF
j_gene: TRBJ1-1
v_gene: TRBV11-2
d_gene: .
abundance: .

CDR3nt: TGTGCCAGCCCTACGGGACTAGCGGGAGGGCCCCAAGAGACCCAGTACTTC
CDR3aa: CASPTGLAGGPQETQYF
j_gene: TRBJ2-5
v_gene: TRBV2
d_gene: TRBD2
abundance: .

CDR3nt: TGTGCCAGCAGCGGACCAGCGGGAGGGCCCTATAATGAGCAGTTCTTC
CDR3aa: CASSGPAGGPYNEQFF
j_gene: TRBJ2-1
v_gene: TRBV11-2
d_gene: TRBD2
abundance: .

CDR3nt: TGTGCCAGCAGTGTACGGAGCTCCCTCCCCTACGAGCAGTACTTC
CDR3aa: CASSVRSSLPYEQYF
j_gene: TRBJ2-7
v_gene: TRBV25-1
d_gene: .
abundance: .

CDR3nt: TGTGCCTCCGCAACTAGTCGCAATGAGCAGTTCTTC
CDR3aa: CASATSRNEQFF
j_gene: TRBJ2-1
v_gene: TRBV27
d_gene: .
abundance: .

CDR3nt: TGTGCCAGCTTTGTGACTAGCGGGATAATGAACGAGCAGTACTTC
CDR3aa: CASFVTSGIMNEQYF
j_gene: TRBJ2-7
v_gene: TRBV2
d_gene: TRBD2
abundance: .

CDR3nt: TGCAGCGTTGCCACAGGGGGAACCTACAATGAGCAGTTCTTC
CDR3aa: CSVATGGTYNEQFF
j_gene: TRBJ2-1
v_gene: TRBV29-1
d_gene: TRBD1
abundance: .